Each of the 9 T cell receptor beta chains below was sequenced from the same sample in a study of early T cells in non-severe SARS-CoV-2 infection. TCRdb re-analysed the 5' RACE reads in MiXCR, keeping a single row per CDR3 protein. The table records about 48,000 distinct CDR3 sequences, roughly 9.8% of them present only once. Material: whole blood. The receptors were sampled from an adult who was a healthcare worker with PCR-confirmed SARS-CoV-2 infection or an uninfected control (not recorded which).

This clonotype was seen more than once but under ten times. The genes are TRBV2 and TRBJ1-5; TRBD1 is a possible D gene (6 bases). Germline CDR1 reads SNHLY; CDR2 reads FYNNEI. Trimming took 10 bases from V and 5 from J, leaving 18 bases between them. The CDR3 loop spans 14 amino acids. The CDR3 sequence: CATQGANRDQPQHF. CDR3 in DNA: TGTGCCACACAAGGGGCTAACAGGGATCAGCCCCAGCATTTT.

This clonotype was picked up a small number of times. At one end the junction does not follow the germline gene, possibly because of a read error. V gene TRBV11-2 combines with J gene TRBJ2-7, with D possibly being TRBD2 (5 bases). In germline, CDR1 is SGHAT, CDR2 FQNNGV. This CDR3 region has 13 residues. As DNA, the CDR3 is TGTGCCAGCAGCCCTGTCGGGGATATTAAATGGGACTTC. It encodes CASSPVGDIKWDF.

The chain employs TRBV12-3 or TRBV12-4 and TRBJ1-5; D uncertain. V lost 6 bases, J lost 0 bases, and 12 bases lay in between. The CDR3 is 15 residues long. The CDR3 here is CASRPGVNSNQPQHF. The CDR3 region has the DNA TGTGCCAGCAGACCAGGCGTTAATAGCAATCAGCCCCAGCATTTT.

This clonotype showed up just a few times. J is TRBJ2-5 and V is TRBV28; D gene unclear. Looked up from germline, CDR1 is MDHEN and CDR2 is SYDVKM. The V gene lost 1 base and the J gene lost 3 bases, with 3 bases spanning the gap. The CDR3 is 12 amino acids. DNA for the CDR3: TGTGCCAGCAGTTTATCAGAAGAGACCCAGTACTTC. Protein: CASSLSEETQYF.

This clonotype was recorded many times. J is TRBJ2-1 and V is TRBV20-1, with 7 bases matching TRBD2. The V segment lost 6 bases and the J segment 5 bases; nucleotides outside the gene matches: 4. This CDR3 is built from 12 residues. Germline lookup yields CDR1 DFQATT and CDR2 SNEGSKA (reference sequence). CDR3 sequence reads: CSAGLDHNEQFF. In DNA, the CDR3 is TGCAGTGCAGGACTAGATCACAATGAGCAGTTCTTC.

This chain connects TRBV29-1 to TRBJ1-2; D unclear. V gave up 1 base and J gave up 4 bases, with 10 bases separating them. The CDR3 spans 13 residues. Looked up from germline, CDR1 is SQVTM and CDR2 is ANQGSEA. The CDR3 spells CSVEVTEIYGYTF. The CDR3 DNA sequence: TGCAGCGTTGAAGTTACAGAAATCTATGGCTACACCTTC. The entire variable domain, with the rest obtained from reference TRBV29-1 and TRBJ1-2, is as follows: SAVISQKPSRDICQRGTSLTIQCQVDSQVTMMFWYRQQPGQSLTLIATANQGSEATYESGFVIDKFPISRPNLTFSTLTVSNMSPEDSSIYLCSVEVTEIYGYTFGSGTRLTVV.

This clonotype was detected a few times. This chain joins TRBV2 and TRBJ2-3; TRBD1 is a possible D gene (5 bases). Germline assignment: CDR1 SNHLY and CDR2 FYNNEI. The V end was cut by 8 bases, the J end by 6 bases, with 6 bases between. The CDR3 contains 10 residues. The CDR3, as DNA: TGTGCCAGCCCAGGGGATACGCAGTATTTT. Translated, it gives CASPGDTQYF.

This chain connects TRBV20-1 to TRBJ2-5, with 8 bases aligning to TRBD2. The CDR3 consists of 13 residues. Germline V gene lookup returns CDR1 DFQATT and CDR2 SNEGSKA (reference sequence). With 5 bases clipped from V and 2 bases from J, the junction kept 4 bases outside the gene matches. This chain's CDR3 is CSAPLAGQETQYF. CDR3 sequence (DNA): TGCAGTGCTCCCCTAGCGGGTCAAGAGACCCAGTACTTC.

This clonotype was seen many times. As DNA, the CDR3 is TGTGCCAGCAGTGAGGACAGCTCTGGGGCCAACGTCCTGACTTTC. It is translated as CASSEDSSGANVLTF. The chain recombines TRBV6-1 with TRBJ2-6, with a tentative D call TRBD1 (6 bases). Germline V CDR1 and CDR2: MNHNS, SASEGT. The germline V and J ends were trimmed by 3 bases and 0 bases, with 6 bases remaining between them. The CDR3 extends over 15 amino acids.